Below, one TCR beta chain is given with its context. Its matching antigen is unknown. Stage II-IVA oral cavity squamous cell carcinoma was new and untreated by systemic or radiation therapy. These data originate in a study of neoadjuvant anti-PD-1 for oral cavity cancer. The germline V gene has CDR1 ENHRY and CDR2 SYGVKD. The CDR3 length is 14 residues. V lost 6 bases to trimming and J lost 1 base, with 12 bases between them. Study conclusions and caveats: Higher pretreatment blood Treg/Th17 ratios correlated with higher pretreatment blood and lower post-treatment tumor TCRbeta clonality.

This table comes from immunoSEQ multiplex PCR, and its TCRdb copy is limited to in-frame clones, with some not included. Of just over 7,000 clones in the sample, 76% were seen once. The specimen was PBMCs, collected before nivolumab (anti-PD-1) treatment. The source of this sequence is a person aged 35 to 85 with oral cavity squamous cell carcinoma. The chain links TRBV10-3 to TRBJ1-2, with D possibly TRBD1 on 5 matching bases. Here the CDR3 DNA reads TGTGCCATCAGCAGGGACCCTCTTAACTATGGCTACACCTTC. It yields the protein CAISRDPLNYGYTF.